This T cell receptor (beta chain) was profiled in a study of blood T cell repertoires in COVID-19. Background on the study: T cells, B-cell-depleted T cells, or PBMCs supplied cDNA or gDNA.

The participants were between about 18 and 89 years old and came from some 25 US areas. Cohorts were based on clinical histories the participants reported. Two negative PCRs, clearance, or symptom resolution characterized the recovered Cohort 3 donors. The assay was immunoSEQ multiplex PCR, and TCRdb's table has in-frame clones only and misses some. The data show about 360,000 clones, more than 70% seen once. Germline values: CDR1 SGHTA, CDR2 FQGNSA. The CDR3 loop spans 14 amino acids. Comment on this clone: The germline gene is not matched at one end of the junction; a read error may be the cause.

This clonotype was sampled from a man aged 30 to 39 who had recovered from COVID-19. Source material: PBMCs or T cells enriched from blood (not recorded which). The V call is TRBV7-2, the J call TRBJ2-5; TRBD1 aligns across 9 bases. CDR3 DNA: TGTGCCAGCAGCCCCCGGGACAGGGCATATAGGATGGACTTC. It yields the protein CASSPRDRAYRMDF. Drawing the rest from reference TRBV7-2 and TRBJ2-5, the complete variable domain is GAGVSQSPSNKVTEKGKDVELRCDPISGHTALYWYRQSLGQGLEFLIYFQGNSAPDKSGLPSDRFSAERTGGSVSTLTIQRTQQEDSAVYLCASSPRDRAYRMDFGPGTRLLVL.